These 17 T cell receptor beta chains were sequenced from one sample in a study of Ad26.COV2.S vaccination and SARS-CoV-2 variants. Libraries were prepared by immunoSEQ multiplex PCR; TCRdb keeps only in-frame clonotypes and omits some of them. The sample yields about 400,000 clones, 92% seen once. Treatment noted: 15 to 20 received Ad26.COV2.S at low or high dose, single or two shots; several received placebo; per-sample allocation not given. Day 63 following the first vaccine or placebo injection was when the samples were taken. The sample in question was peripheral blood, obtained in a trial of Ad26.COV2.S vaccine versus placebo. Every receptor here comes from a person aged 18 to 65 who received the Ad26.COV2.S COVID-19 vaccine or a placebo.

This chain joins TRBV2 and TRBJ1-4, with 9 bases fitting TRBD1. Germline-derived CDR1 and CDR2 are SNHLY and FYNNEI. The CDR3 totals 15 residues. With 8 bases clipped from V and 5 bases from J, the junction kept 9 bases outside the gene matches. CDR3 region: CASSSSGTGNEKLFF. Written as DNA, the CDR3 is TGTGCCAGCTCCTCGTCCGGGACAGGGAATGAAAAACTGTTTTTT.

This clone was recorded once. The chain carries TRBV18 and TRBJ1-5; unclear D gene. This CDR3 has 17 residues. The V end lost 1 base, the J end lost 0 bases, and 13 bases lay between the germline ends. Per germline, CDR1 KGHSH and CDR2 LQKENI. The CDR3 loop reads CASSPLRVRDSNQPQHF. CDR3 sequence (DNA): TGTGCCAGCTCACCACTGAGGGTGCGAGATAGCAATCAGCCCCAGCATTTT. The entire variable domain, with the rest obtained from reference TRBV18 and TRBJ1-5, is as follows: NAGVMQNPRHLVRRRGQEARLRCSPMKGHSHVYWYRQLPEEGLKFMVYLQKENIIDESGMPKERFSAEFPKEGPSILRIQQVVRGDSAAYFCASSPLRVRDSNQPQHFGDGTRLSIL.

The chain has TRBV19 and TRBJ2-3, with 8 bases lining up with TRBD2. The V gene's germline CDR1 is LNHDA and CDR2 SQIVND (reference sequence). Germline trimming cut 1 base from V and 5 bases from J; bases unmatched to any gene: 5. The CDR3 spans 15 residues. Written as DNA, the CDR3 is TGTGCCAGTAGTATAGGTCGGACTAGCTTAGATACGCAGTATTTT. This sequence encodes CASSIGRTSLDTQYF.

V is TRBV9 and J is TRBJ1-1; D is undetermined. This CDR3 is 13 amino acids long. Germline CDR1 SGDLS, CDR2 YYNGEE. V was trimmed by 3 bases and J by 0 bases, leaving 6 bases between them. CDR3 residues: CASSGLVNTEAFF. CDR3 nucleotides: TGTGCCAGCAGCGGTCTGGTGAACACTGAAGCTTTCTTT. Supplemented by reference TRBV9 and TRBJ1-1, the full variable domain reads DSGVTQTPKHLITATGQRVTLRCSPRSGDLSVYWYQQSLDQGLQFLIQYYNGEERAKGNILERFSAQQFPDLHSELNLSSLELGDSALYFCASSGLVNTEAFFGQGTRLTVV.

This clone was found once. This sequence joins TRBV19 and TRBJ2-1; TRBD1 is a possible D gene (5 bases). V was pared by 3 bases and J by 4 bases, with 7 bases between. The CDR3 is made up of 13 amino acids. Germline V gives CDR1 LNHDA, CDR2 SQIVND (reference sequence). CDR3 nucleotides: TGTGCCAGTAGTATGACAGATTACAATGAGCAGTTCTTC. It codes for CASSMTDYNEQFF.

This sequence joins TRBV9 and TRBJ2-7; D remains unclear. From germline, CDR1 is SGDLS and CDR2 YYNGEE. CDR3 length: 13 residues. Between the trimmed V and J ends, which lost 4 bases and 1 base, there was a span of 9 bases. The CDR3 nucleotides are TGTGCCAGCAGCACAACCCCGTCCTACGAGCAGTACTTC. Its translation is CASSTTPSYEQYF.

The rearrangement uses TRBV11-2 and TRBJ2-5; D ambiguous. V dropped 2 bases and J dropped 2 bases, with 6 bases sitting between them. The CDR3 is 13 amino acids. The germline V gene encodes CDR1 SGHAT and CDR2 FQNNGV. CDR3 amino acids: CASSLLGQETQYF. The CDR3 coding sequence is TGTGCCAGCAGCTTATTGGGGCAAGAGACCCAGTACTTC.

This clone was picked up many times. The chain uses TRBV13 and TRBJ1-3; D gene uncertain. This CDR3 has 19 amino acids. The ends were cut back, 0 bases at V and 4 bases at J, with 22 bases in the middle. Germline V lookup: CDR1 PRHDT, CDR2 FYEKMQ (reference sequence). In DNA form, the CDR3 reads TGTGCCAGCAGCTTAGGACTAGGGCCGTGGACTGCCGTCGGAAACACCATATATTTT. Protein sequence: CASSLGLGPWTAVGNTIYF. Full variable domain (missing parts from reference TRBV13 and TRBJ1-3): AAGVIQSPRHLIKEKRETATLKCYPIPRHDTVYWYQQGPGQDPQFLISFYEKMQSDKGSIPDRFSAQQFSDYHSELNMSSLELGDSALYFCASSLGLGPWTAVGNTIYFGEGSWLTVV.

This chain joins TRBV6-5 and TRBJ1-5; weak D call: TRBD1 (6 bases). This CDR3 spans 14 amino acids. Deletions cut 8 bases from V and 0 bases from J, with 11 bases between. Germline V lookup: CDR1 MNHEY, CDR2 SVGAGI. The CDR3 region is CASGTLYSNQPQHF. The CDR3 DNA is TGTGCCAGCGGGACACTATATAGCAATCAGCCCCAGCATTTT.

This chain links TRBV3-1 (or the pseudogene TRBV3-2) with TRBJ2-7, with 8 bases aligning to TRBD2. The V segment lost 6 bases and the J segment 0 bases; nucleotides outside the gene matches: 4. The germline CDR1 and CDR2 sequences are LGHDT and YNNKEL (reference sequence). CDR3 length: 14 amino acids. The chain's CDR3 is CASSPGTSSYEQYF. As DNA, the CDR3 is TGTGCCAGCAGTCCCGGGACTAGCTCCTACGAGCAGTACTTC.

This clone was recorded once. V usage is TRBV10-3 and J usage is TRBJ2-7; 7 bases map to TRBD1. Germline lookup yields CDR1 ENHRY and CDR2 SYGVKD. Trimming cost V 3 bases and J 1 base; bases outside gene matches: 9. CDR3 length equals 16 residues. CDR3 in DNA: TGTGCCATCAGTGAATATCTGACAGGGAATTCCTACGAGCAGTACTTC. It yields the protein CAISEYLTGNSYEQYF.

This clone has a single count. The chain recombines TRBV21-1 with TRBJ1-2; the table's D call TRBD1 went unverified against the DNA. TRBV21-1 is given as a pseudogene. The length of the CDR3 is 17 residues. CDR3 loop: CASSIETGYPTSYGYTF. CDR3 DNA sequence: TGTGCCAGCAGCATTGAGACAGGGTATCCAACTAGCTATGGCTACACCTTC.

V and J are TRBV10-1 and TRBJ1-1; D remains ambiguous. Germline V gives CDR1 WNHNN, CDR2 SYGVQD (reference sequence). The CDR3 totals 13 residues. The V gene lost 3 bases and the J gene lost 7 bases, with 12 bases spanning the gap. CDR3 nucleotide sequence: TGCGCCAGCAGTGACCCCTTGGGGTATGAAGCTTTCTTT. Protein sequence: CASSDPLGYEAFF.

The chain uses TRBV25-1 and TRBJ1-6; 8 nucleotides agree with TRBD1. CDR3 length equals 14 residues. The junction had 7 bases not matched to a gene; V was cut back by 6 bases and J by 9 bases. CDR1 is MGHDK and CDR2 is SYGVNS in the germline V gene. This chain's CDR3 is CASRKTGAASPLHF. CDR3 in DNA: TGTGCCAGCAGAAAGACAGGGGCGGCTTCACCCCTCCACTTT. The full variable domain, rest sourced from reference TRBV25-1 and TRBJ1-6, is EADIYQTPRYLVIGTGKKITLECSQTMGHDKMYWYQQDPGMELHLIHYSYGVNSTEKGDLSSESTVSRIRTEHFPLTLESARPSHTSQYLCASRKTGAASPLHFGNGTRLTVT.

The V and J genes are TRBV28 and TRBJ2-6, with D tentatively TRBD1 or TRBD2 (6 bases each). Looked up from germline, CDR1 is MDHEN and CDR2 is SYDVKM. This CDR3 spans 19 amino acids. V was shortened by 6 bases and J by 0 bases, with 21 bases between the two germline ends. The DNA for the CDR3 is TGTGCCAGCAGCCGTAGGAGTTGGGGGGCCGACTCTGGGGCCAACGTCCTGACTTTC. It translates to CASSRRSWGADSGANVLTF.

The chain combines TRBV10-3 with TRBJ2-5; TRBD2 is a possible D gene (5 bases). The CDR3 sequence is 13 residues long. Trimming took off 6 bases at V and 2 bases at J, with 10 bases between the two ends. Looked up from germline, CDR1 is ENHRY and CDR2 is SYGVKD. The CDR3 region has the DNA TGTGCCATCAGAGATGGAGGTCAAGAGACCCAGTACTTC. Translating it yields CAIRDGGQETQYF.

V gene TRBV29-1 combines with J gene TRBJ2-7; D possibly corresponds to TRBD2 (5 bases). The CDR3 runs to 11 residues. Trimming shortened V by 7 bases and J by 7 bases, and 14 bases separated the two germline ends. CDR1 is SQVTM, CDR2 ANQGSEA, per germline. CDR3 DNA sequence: TGCAGCGGCGGCAGGCCGGGGGAGCAGTACTTC. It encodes CSGGRPGEQYF.